These 10 T cell receptor beta chains originate from one sample sequenced in a study of T cells expressing NK-cell markers. TCRdb reprocessed the 5' RACE reads, with one entry per CDR3 protein and no DNA. This sample's table has 300,000 to 450,000 distinct CDR3 sequences. The sample taken for sequencing was blood T cells: a sorted CD56 or NKG2C T cell subset, CD4+ or CD8+ T cells, or bulk PBMC T cells (not recorded which). All receptors come from a man aged 18-69 years in good health.

The chain recombines TRBV6-5 with TRBJ2-5. The CDR3 has 12 residues. CDR1 is MNHEY and CDR2 is SVGAGI in the germline V gene. The CDR3 is CASSSPWGTQYF.

This chain links TRBV29-1 with TRBJ2-5; absent DNA, TCRdb's TRBD2 call cannot be checked. Germline V gene lookup returns CDR1 SQVTM and CDR2 ANQGSEA. The CDR3 runs to 13 residues. This CDR3 is CSVAGRGPGTQYF.

The J gene is TRBJ1-2, the V gene TRBV6-1; TCRdb selects TRBD1, and the lack of DNA leaves this call unchecked. The CDR3 extends over 14 amino acids. Per the germline V gene, CDR1 is MNHNS and CDR2 is SASEGT. CDR3 amino acids: CASRDRGRIYGYTF.

This chain connects TRBV6-2 or TRBV6-3 to TRBJ2-2; no DNA is available, so the TRBD2 call from TCRdb remains unchecked. CDR3 length: 20 amino acids. The germline CDR1 and CDR2 sequences are MNHEY and SVGEGT. This CDR3 is CASSSDWAPGLAGGRGELFF.

The V call is TRBV5-1, the J call TRBJ2-1; TCRdb selects TRBD2, and the lack of DNA leaves this call unchecked. Germline loops: CDR1 SGHRS, CDR2 YFSETQ. This CDR3 spans 14 amino acids. CDR3 in amino acids: CASTRSVPDNEQFF.

V and J are TRBV5-5 and TRBJ2-5; TCRdb returns TRBD1, unconfirmable since there is no DNA. The germline V gene encodes CDR1 SGHKS and CDR2 YYEKEE (reference sequence). There are 14 residues in the CDR3. The CDR3 loop reads CASSHPQGIETQYF.

V gene TRBV18 combines with J gene TRBJ2-1; the TCRdb D gene call, TRBD2, has no DNA to confirm it. The V gene's germline CDR1 is KGHSH and CDR2 LQKENI. CDR3 length: 17 amino acids. CDR3 sequence: CASSPSPPSSSYNEQFF.

The rearrangement links TRBV7-8 to TRBJ2-3; the TCRdb D gene call, TRBD1, has no DNA to confirm it. Germline V gene sequence: CDR1 SGHVS, CDR2 FQNEAQ. The CDR3 totals 15 residues. The chain's CDR3 is CASRPLQGAGDTQYF.

This sequence joins TRBV7-9 and TRBJ1-1; TCRdb's D call, TRBD1, is unchecked because there is no DNA. CDR1 is SEHNR and CDR2 is FQNEAQ in the germline V gene (reference sequence). The CDR3 is 15 residues long. CDR3 residues: CASSLGGASRTEAFF.

The rearrangement joins TRBV20-1 to TRBJ1-2; TCRdb selects TRBD1, and the lack of DNA leaves this call unchecked. The CDR3 has 15 residues. Germline lookup yields CDR1 DFQATT and CDR2 SNEGSKA (reference sequence). CDR3 region: CSARHTRPLSYGYTF.